Here is one T cell receptor beta chain with its context. Its antigen is as yet unknown. Here immunoSEQ multiplex PCR was the method, and the copy in TCRdb shows in-frame clones only, minus some. The sample lists tens of thousands of clones; more than 70% were seen once. This record belongs to a study of graft-versus-host responses after intestinal transplantation. This receptor was obtained from a human donor who received an intestinal transplant. The sample in question was unstimulated CD8+ T cells sorted from spleen or lymph node cells, obtained before intestinal transplant.

As DNA, the CDR3 is TGTGCCAGCAGTTTAGGGCCCAGTCCGGTAGGTCAGACCCAGTACTTC. It codes for CASSLGPSPVGQTQYF. This rearrangement joins TRBV27 to TRBJ2-5; D not certain. Between the trimmed V and J ends, which lost 2 bases and 6 bases, there was a span of 19 bases. Germline values: CDR1 MNHEY, CDR2 SMNVEV (reference sequence). This CDR3 region has 16 residues.